The T cell receptor (beta chain) under discussion was sequenced for a study of glioma-infiltrating T cells after dendritic cell vaccination. Study as a whole: Patients received autologous tumor lysate-pulsed dendritic cell vaccination between 2003 and 2012. Dendritic cells derived from monocytes and pulsed with autologous tumor lysate formed the vaccine. General study points: The cohort had few patients with full blood and tumor sets.

The PCR used 60 V beta and 13 J beta primers. Assay used: immunoSEQ multiplex PCR; TCRdb lists only in-frame clones, some missing. The sample holds roughly 100,000 clones; about 90% are singletons and the top ten take approximately 2.7%. This sample's time point: after dendritic cell vaccination, including at tumor progression/relapse. V was shortened by 6 bases and J by 7 bases, with 15 bases between the two germline ends. This CDR3 contains 13 residues. Germline V gene sequence: CDR1 WNHNN, CDR2 SYGVQD (reference sequence). Notes on this clone: What it recognizes is unknown.

The genes are TRBV10-1 and TRBJ1-1, with D perhaps matching TRBD1 (5 bases). The origin of this receptor is a human donor with glioblastoma. This specimen consisted of blood, obtained after dendritic cell vaccination. The CDR3 loop is CASSGGTYSEAFF. In nucleotides, the CDR3 is TGCGCCAGCAGCGGGGGAACTTATAGTGAAGCTTTCTTT.